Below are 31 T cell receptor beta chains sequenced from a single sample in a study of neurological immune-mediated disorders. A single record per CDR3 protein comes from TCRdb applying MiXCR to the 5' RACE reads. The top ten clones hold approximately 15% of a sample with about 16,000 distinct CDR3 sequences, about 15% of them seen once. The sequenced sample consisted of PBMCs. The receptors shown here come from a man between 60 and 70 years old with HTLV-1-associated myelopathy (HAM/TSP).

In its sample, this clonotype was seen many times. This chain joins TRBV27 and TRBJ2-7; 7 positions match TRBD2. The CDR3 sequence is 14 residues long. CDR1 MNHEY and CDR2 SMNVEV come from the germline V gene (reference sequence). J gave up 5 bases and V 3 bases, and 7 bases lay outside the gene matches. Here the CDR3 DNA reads TGTGCCAGCAGTTTTTGGGGCGCGGGAGACGAGCAGTACTTC. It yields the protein CASSFWGAGDEQYF.

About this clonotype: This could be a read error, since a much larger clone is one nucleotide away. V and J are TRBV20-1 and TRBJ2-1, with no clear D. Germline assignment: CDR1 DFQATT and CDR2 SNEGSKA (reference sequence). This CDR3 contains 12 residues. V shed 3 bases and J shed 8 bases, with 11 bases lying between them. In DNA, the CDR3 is TGCAGTGCTAGCGCTCCTCCCCATGAGCAGTTCTTC. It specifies CSASAPPHEQFF.

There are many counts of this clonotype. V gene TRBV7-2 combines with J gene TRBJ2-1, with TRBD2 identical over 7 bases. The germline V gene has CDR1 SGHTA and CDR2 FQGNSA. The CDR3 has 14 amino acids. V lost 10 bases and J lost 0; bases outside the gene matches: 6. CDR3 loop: CATRGGGSYNEQFF. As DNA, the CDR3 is TGTGCCACCCGCGGCGGGGGCTCCTACAATGAGCAGTTCTTC. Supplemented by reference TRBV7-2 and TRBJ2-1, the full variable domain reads GAGVSQSPSNKVTEKGKDVELRCDPISGHTALYWYRQSLGQGLEFLIYFQGNSAPDKSGLPSDRFSAERTGGSVSTLTIQRTQQEDSAVYLCATRGGGSYNEQFFGPGTRLTVL.

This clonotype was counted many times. CDR3 in amino acids: CASQLAQGLKETQYF. CDR3 nucleotides: TGTGCCAGCCAACTAGCCCAGGGCCTAAAAGAGACCCAGTACTTC. The genes are TRBV27 and TRBJ2-5; tentatively, D is TRBD2 (6 bases). This CDR3 has 15 residues. With 8 bases removed from V and 3 bases from J, the gap between germline ends came to 19 bases. Looked up from germline, CDR1 is MNHEY and CDR2 is SMNVEV (reference sequence).

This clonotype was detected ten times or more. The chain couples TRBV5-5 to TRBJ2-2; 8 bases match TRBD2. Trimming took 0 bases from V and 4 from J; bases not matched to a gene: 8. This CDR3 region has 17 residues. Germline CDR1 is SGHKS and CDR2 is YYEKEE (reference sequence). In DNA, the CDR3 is TGTGCCAGCAGCTTGGAGGAGGCGGGGGGTGGCACCGGGGAGCTGTTTTTT. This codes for CASSLEEAGGGTGELFF.

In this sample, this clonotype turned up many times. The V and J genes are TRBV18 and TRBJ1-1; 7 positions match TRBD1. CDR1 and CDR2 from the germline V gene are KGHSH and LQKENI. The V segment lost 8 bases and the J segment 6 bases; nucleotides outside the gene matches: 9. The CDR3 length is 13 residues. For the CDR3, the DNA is TGTGCCAGCCGACCAGGACAGGCCCCTGAAGCTTTCTTT. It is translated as CASRPGQAPEAFF. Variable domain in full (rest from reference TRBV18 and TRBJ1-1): NAGVMQNPRHLVRRRGQEARLRCSPMKGHSHVYWYRQLPEEGLKFMVYLQKENIIDESGMPKERFSAEFPKEGPSILRIQQVVRGDSAAYFCASRPGQAPEAFFGQGTRLTVV.

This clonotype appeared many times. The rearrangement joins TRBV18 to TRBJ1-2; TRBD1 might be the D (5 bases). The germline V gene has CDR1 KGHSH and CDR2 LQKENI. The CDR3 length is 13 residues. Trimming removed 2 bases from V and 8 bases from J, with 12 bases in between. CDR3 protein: CASSPGQGDGYTF. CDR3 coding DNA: TGTGCCAGCTCACCAGGCCAGGGTGACGGCTACACCTTC.

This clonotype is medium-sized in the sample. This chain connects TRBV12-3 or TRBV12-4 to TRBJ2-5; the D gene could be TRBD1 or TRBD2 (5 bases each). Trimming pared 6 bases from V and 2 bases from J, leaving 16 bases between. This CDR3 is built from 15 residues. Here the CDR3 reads CASRPGWGWQETQYF. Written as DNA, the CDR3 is TGTGCCAGCAGGCCCGGATGGGGGTGGCAAGAGACCCAGTACTTC.

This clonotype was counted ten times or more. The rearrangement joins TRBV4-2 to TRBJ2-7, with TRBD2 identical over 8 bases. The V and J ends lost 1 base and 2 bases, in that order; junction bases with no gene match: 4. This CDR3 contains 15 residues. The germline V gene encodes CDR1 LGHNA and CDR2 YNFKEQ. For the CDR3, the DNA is TGTGCCAGCAGCCAAGCGGGGGGGGTAACCTACGAGCAGTACTTC. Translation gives CASSQAGGVTYEQYF.

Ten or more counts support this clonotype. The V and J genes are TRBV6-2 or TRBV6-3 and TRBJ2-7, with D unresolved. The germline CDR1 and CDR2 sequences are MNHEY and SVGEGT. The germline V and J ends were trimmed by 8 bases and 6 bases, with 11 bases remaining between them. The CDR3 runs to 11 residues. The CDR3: CASGLTGEQYF. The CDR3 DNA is TGTGCCAGCGGATTGACGGGCGAGCAGTACTTC.

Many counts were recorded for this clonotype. The CDR3 reads CASSLEQGAETNEKLFF. The CDR3 nucleotides read TGTGCCAGCAGCTTGGAACAGGGCGCGGAAACTAATGAAAAACTGTTTTTT. This chain joins TRBV5-6 and TRBJ1-4; possible D gene TRBD1, 6 bases. The CDR3 has 17 amino acids. Trimming took 0 bases from V and 1 from J, leaving 13 bases between them. Germline assignment: CDR1 SGHDT and CDR2 YYEEEE.

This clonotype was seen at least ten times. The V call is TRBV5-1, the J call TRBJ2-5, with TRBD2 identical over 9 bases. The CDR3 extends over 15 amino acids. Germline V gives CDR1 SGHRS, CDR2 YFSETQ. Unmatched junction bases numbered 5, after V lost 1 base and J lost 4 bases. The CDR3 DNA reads TGCGCCAGCAGCTTGAGGCTAGCGGGGTTAGAGACCCAGTACTTC. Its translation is CASSLRLAGLETQYF.

The CDR3 region is CASSLQAGAGTEAFF. CDR3 nucleotide sequence: TGTGCCAGCAGCTTACAAGCGGGGGCGGGGACTGAAGCTTTCTTT. The chain employs TRBV7-2 and TRBJ1-1; weak D call: TRBD1 (6 bases). Per germline, CDR1 SGHTA and CDR2 FQGNSA. V lost 2 bases, J lost 5 bases, and 15 bases lay in between. The CDR3 consists of 15 residues.

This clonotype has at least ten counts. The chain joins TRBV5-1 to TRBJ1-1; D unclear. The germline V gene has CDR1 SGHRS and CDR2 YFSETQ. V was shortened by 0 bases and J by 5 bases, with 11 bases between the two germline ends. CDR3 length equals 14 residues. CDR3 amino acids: CASSLEAQGTEAFF. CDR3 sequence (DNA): TGCGCCAGCAGCTTGGAGGCACAAGGGACTGAAGCTTTCTTT.

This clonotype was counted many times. CDR3 sequence reads: CSAREGQGRETQYF. CDR3 nucleotides: TGCAGTGCTAGGGAGGGACAGGGGCGTGAGACCCAGTACTTC. The chain is built from TRBV20-1 and TRBJ2-5; TRBD1 matches at 10 bases. The CDR3 covers 14 residues. The V segment lost 3 bases and the J segment 5 bases; nucleotides outside the gene matches: 6. Germline V gene lookup returns CDR1 DFQATT and CDR2 SNEGSKA (reference sequence).

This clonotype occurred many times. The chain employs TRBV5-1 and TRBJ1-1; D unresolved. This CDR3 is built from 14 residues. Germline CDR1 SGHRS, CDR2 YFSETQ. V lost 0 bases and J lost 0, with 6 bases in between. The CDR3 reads CASSLEGVNTEAFF. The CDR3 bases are TGCGCCAGCAGCTTGGAGGGAGTGAACACTGAAGCTTTCTTT.

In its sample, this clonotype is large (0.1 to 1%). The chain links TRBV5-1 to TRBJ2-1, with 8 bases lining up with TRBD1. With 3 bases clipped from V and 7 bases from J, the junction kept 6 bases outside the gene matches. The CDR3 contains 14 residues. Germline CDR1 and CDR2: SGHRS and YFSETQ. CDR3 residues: CASSSGGQGNEQFF. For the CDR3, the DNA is TGCGCCAGCAGCTCAGGGGGCCAGGGAAATGAGCAGTTCTTC.

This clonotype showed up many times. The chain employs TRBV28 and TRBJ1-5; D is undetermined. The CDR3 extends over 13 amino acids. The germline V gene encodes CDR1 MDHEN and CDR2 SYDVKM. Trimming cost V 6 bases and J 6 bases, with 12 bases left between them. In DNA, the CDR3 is TGTGCCAGCAGGGATTATCGGGGTCAGCCCCAGCATTTT. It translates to CASRDYRGQPQHF.

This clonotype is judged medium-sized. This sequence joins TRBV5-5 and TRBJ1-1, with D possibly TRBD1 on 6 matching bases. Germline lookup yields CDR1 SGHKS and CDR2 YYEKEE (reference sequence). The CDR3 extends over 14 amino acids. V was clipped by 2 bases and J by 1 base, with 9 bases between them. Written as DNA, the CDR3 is TGTGCCAGCAGCTTAGGACAGACGAACACTGAAGCTTTCTTT. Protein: CASSLGQTNTEAFF.

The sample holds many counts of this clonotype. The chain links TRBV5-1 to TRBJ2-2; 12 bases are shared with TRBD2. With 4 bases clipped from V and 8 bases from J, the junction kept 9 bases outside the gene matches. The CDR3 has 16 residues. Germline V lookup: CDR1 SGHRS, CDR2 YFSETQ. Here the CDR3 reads CASSTGLAGTWGELFF. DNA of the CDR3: TGCGCCAGCAGCACCGGACTAGCGGGGACATGGGGGGAGCTGTTTTTT.

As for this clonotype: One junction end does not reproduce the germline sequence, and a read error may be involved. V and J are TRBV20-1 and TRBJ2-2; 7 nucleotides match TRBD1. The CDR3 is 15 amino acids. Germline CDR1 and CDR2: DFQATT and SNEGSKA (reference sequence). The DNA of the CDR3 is TGCAGTGCTAGTGTGGGGACAGTAAACACCTGGGAGCTGTTTTTT. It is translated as CSASVGTVNTWELFF.

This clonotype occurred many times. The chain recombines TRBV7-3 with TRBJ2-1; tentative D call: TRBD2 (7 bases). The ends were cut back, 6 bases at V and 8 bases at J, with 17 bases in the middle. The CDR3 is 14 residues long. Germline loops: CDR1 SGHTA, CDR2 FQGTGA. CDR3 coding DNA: TGTGCCAGCAGTGGAGGGGGGGCTGTCCATGAGCAGTTCTTC. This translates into CASSGGGAVHEQFF.

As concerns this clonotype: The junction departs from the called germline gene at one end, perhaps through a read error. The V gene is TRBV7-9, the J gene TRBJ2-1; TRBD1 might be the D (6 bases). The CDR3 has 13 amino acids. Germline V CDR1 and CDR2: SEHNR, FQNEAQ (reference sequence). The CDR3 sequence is CALKGYRANGQFF. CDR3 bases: TGTGCCCTCAAGGGATACAGGGCGAATGGGCAGTTCTTC.

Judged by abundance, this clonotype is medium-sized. This CDR3 is CSAGPAGLDEQFF. In nucleotides, the CDR3 is TGCAGTGCGGGACCCGCGGGGCTCGATGAGCAGTTCTTC. The J gene is TRBJ2-1, the V gene TRBV20-1; the D gene is possibly TRBD2 (6 bases). The germline CDR1 and CDR2 sequences are DFQATT and SNEGSKA (reference sequence). CDR3 length: 13 residues. The V and J ends lost 6 bases and 8 bases respectively, with 17 bases between them.

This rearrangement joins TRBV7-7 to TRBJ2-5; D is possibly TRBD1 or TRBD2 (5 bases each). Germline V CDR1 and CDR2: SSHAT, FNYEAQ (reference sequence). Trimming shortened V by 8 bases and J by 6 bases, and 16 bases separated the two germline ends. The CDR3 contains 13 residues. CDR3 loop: CASPEGRPQTQYF. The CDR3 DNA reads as TGTGCCAGCCCCGAGGGGCGACCGCAGACCCAGTACTTC.

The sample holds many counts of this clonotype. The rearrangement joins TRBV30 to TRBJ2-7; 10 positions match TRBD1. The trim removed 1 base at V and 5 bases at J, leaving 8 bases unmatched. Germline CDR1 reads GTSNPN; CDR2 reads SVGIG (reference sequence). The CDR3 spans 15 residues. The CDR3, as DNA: TGTGCCTGGAGTGCCCGGGACAGGGGAAAACACGAGCAGTACTTC. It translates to CAWSARDRGKHEQYF.

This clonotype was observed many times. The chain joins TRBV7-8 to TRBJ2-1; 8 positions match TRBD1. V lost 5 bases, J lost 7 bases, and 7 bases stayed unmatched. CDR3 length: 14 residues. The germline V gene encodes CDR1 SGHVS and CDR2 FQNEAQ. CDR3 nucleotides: TGTGCCAGCAGCGACAGACAGGGGCTAAATGAGCAGTTCTTC. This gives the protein CASSDRQGLNEQFF.

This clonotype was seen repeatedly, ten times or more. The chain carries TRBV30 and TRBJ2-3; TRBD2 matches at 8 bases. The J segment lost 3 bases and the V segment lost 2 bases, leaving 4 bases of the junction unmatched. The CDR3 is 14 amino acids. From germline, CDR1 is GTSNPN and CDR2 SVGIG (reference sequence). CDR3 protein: CAWSSPGGTDTQYF. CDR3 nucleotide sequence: TGTGCCTGGAGTTCCCCGGGAGGGACAGATACGCAGTATTTT.

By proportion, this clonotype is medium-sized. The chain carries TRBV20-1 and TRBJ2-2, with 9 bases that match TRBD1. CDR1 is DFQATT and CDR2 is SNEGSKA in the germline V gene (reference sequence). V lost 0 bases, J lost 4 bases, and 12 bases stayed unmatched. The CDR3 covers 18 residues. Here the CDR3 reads CSAREGQGRTGGTGELFF. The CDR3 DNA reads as TGCAGTGCTAGAGAGGGACAGGGACGAACGGGGGGCACCGGGGAGCTGTTTTTT.

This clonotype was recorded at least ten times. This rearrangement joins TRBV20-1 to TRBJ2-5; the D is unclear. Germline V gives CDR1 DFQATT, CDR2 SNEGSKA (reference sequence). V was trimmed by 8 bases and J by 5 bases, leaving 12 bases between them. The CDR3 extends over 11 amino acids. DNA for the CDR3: TGCAGTTCCCGGTCTGGGGAGACCCAGTACTTC. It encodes CSSRSGETQYF.

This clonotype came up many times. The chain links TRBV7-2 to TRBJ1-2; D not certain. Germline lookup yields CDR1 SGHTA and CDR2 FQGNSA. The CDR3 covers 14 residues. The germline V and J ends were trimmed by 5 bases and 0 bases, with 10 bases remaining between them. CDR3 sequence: CASSPSISNYGYTF. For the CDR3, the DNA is TGTGCCAGCAGCCCCAGCATTTCTAACTATGGCTACACCTTC.